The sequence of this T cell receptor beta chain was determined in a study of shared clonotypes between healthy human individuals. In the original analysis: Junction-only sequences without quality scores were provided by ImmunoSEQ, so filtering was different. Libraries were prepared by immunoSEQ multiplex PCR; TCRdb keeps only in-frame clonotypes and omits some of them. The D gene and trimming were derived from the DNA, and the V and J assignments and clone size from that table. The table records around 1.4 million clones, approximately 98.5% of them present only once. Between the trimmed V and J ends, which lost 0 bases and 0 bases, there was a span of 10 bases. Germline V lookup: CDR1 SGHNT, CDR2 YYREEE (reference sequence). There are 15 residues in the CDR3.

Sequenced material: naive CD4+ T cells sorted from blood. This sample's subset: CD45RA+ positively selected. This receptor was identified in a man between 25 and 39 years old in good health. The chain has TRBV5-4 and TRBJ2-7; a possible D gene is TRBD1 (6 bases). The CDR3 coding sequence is TGTGCCAGCAGCTTGGGACAGGAGTTCTCCTACGAGCAGTACTTC. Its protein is CASSLGQEFSYEQYF.